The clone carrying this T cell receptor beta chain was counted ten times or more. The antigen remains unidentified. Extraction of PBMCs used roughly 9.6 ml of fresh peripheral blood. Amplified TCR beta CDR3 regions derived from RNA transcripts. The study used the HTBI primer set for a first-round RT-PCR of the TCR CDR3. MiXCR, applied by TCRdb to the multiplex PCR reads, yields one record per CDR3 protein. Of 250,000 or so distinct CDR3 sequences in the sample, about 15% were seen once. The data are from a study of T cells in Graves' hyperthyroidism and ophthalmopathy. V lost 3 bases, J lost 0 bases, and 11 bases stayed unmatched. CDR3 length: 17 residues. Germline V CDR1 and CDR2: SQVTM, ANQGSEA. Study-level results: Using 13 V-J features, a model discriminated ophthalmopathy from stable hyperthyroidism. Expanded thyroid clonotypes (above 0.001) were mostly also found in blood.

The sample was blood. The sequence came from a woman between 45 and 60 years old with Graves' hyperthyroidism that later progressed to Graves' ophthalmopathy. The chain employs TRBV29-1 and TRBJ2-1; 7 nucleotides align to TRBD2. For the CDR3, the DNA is TGCAGCGTTGATGGGGGGGGAGGCGTGAACTCCTACAATGAGCAGTTCTTC. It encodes CSVDGGGGVNSYNEQFF.